These T cell receptor beta chains were read from a single sample in a study of Ad26.COV2.S vaccination and SARS-CoV-2 variants. Data came from immunoSEQ multiplex PCR; TCRdb stores just in-frame clones and leaves some out. Of more than 400,000 clones listed, over 80% are singletons. The specimen was peripheral blood, collected in a trial of Ad26.COV2.S vaccine versus placebo. The receptors derive from a person aged 18-65 years who received the Ad26.COV2.S COVID-19 vaccine or a placebo. The CDR3 runs from the conserved cysteine through the conserved F or W. D genes are given only for firm matches. Size tells how often a clone was seen (once, few, many) or the class of an expanded clone, and some rows leave it out.

CASSPPTGARNTEAFF TGTGCCAGCTCACCACCAACAGGGGCCCGGAACACTGAAGCTTTCTTT 16 - TRBJ1-1 TRBD1 TRBV18
CASSPWGGGVTDTQYF TGTGCCAGCAGCCCATGGGGCGGGGGGGTCACAGATACGCAGTATTTT 16 - TRBJ2-3 TRBD2 TRBV7-2
CASSHLSAGFNSPLHF TGCGCCAGCAGCCACTTGTCCGCAGGGTTTAATTCACCCCTCCACTTT 16 - TRBJ1-6 - TRBV4-3
CASSSSRTGNTGELFF TGTGCCAGCAGTTCATCTCGGACAGGGAACACCGGGGAGCTGTTTTTT 16 - TRBJ2-2 TRBD1 TRBV6-5
CASSKPQGTTGELFF TGTGCCAGCAGCAAACCGCAGGGTACGACCGGGGAGCTGTTTTTT 15 - TRBJ2-2 - TRBV7-9
CASSVTGTDGGYTF TGTGCCAGCAGCGTTACCGGGACAGACGGCGGCTACACCTTC 14 - TRBJ1-2 TRBD1 TRBV7-2
CASSDISGTGAGYGYTF TGTGCCAGCAGTGACATCTCAGGGACAGGGGCTGGGTATGGCTACACCTTC 17 - TRBJ1-2 TRBD1 TRBV2
CASSSASGGAGTEAFF TGCGCCAGCAGCTCTGCGTCGGGGGGCGCAGGCACTGAAGCTTTCTTT 16 once TRBJ1-1 - TRBV5-1
CARRGDNQETQYF TGTGCCAGGCGGGGGGATAACCAAGAGACCCAGTACTTC 13 - TRBJ2-5 TRBD2 TRBV2
CASSKKSWGTGGAYEQYF TGTGCCAGTAGCAAGAAATCCTGGGGGACGGGTGGGGCCTACGAGCAGTACTTC 18 many TRBJ2-7 - TRBV19
CASSAPRQGYNSPLHF TGTGCCAGCAGTGCACCCCGACAGGGTTATAATTCACCCCTCCACTTT 16 - TRBJ1-6 TRBD1 TRBV6-1
CASAVTSGGALGEQYF TGTGCCTCAGCAGTGACTAGCGGGGGGGCTCTTGGCGAGCAGTACTTC 16 - TRBJ2-7 TRBD2 TRBV2
CASSFGSTMNTEAFF TGTGCCAGCAGCTTCGGCAGCACTATGAACACTGAAGCTTTCTTT 15 once TRBJ1-1 - TRBV7-9
CASSYGREGTGNTIYF TGTGCCAGCAGCTATGGCAGGGAGGGCACAGGAAACACCATATATTTT 16 - TRBJ1-3 - TRBV5-4
CASSEPRLSRYYGYTF TGTGCCAGCAGCGAACCGCGCTTGAGCCGGTACTATGGCTACACCTTC 16 - TRBJ1-2 - TRBV2
CASRLAGEETQYF TGTGCCAGCCGGCTAGCGGGGGAGGAGACCCAGTACTTC 13 - TRBJ2-5 TRBD2 TRBV7-8
CASSQDWEGREQYF TGTGCCAGCAGCCAAGATTGGGAGGGTCGGGAGCAGTACTTC 14 - TRBJ2-7 TRBD2 TRBV3-1/TRBV3-2
CAISMDRGLREQYF TGTGCCATCAGTATGGACAGGGGGCTTCGCGAGCAGTACTTC 14 - TRBJ2-7 TRBD1 TRBV10-3
CASNPGQGLPEAFF TGTGCCAGCAACCCCGGGCAGGGCTTGCCTGAAGCTTTCTTT 14 - TRBJ1-1 - TRBV6-5
CSVEFSTNEKLFF TGCAGCGTTGAGTTTTCAACTAATGAAAAACTGTTTTTT 13 - TRBJ1-4 - TRBV29-1
CATSLDRNQPQHF TGTGCCACAAGCCTGGACCGCAATCAGCCCCAGCATTTT 13 once TRBJ1-5 - TRBV6-5
CASSLRARLAGGQETQYF TGTGCCAGCAGCTTGAGGGCTCGACTAGCGGGGGGCCAAGAGACCCAGTACTTC 18 - TRBJ2-5 TRBD2 TRBV7-8
CAWSETGAVTDTQYF TGTGCCTGGTCGGAGACAGGGGCTGTCACAGATACGCAGTATTTT 15 - TRBJ2-3 TRBD1 TRBV30
CASSLGTGGAVNTEAFF TGCGCCAGCAGCTTGGGCACAGGGGGCGCGGTGAACACTGAAGCTTTCTTT 17 - TRBJ1-1 TRBD1 TRBV5-1
CAWVDRAGNTIYF TGTGCCTGGGTAGACAGGGCTGGAAACACCATATATTTT 13 once TRBJ1-3 TRBD1 TRBV30
CASSSRREATGELFF TGTGCTAGCAGCTCCAGAAGGGAAGCAACCGGGGAGCTGTTTTTT 15 - TRBJ2-2 - TRBV7-7
CASSFARGRGETQYF TGCGCCAGCAGCTTCGCCCGAGGCAGGGGGGAGACCCAGTACTTC 15 - TRBJ2-5 TRBD1 TRBV5-1
CSVGLSGSYNEQFF TGCAGCGTTGGATTGTCGGGCTCCTACAATGAGCAGTTCTTC 14 - TRBJ2-1 - TRBV29-1
CASSLGQPQHF TGTGCCAGCAGTTTGGGTCAGCCCCAGCATTTT 11 few TRBJ1-5 - TRBV12-3/TRBV12-4
CASSYSPGSGANVLTF TGTGCCAGCAGTTACTCTCCTGGGTCTGGGGCCAACGTCCTGACTTTC 16 - TRBJ2-6 - TRBV6-5
CASGIGEQPQHF TGTGCCAGCGGGATAGGGGAACAGCCCCAGCATTTT 12 - TRBJ1-5 - TRBV12-3/TRBV12-4
CASSGTNTEAFF TGTGCCAGCAGCGGGACGAACACTGAAGCTTTCTTT 12 - TRBJ1-1 - TRBV9
CAWSVGQGFQALFF TGTGCCTGGAGTGTCGGACAGGGGTTTCAAGCGCTTTTCTTT 14 - TRBJ1-1 TRBD1 TRBV30
CASSQGSGPYEQYF TGCGCCAGCAGCCAAGGTAGCGGGCCCTACGAGCAGTACTTC 14 - TRBJ2-7 TRBD2 TRBV4-3